This is a list of T cell receptor beta chains from one sample in a study of T cells in Graves' hyperthyroidism and ophthalmopathy. Using its own MiXCR run on the multiplex PCR reads, TCRdb lists one record per CDR3 protein. The sample has about 300,000 distinct CDR3 sequences, roughly a fifth seen once. Sequenced input: blood. All receptors come from a man aged 50 or older with Graves' ophthalmopathy. The CDR3 runs from the conserved cysteine through the conserved F or W. Fields, in order: J gene, D gene, V gene, clone size, CDR3 protein, CDR3 DNA. The D gene is left open where the match is weak. Clone size is shown for a subset of rows, as once, few, many or a class of expanded clone.

j_gene: TRBJ2-1
d_gene: -
v_gene: TRBV25-1
abundance: -
CDR3aa: CAAAPGSSNEQFF
CDR3nt: TGTGCCGCGGCGCCCGGGAGTAGTAATGAGCAGTTCTTC

j_gene: TRBJ1-1
d_gene: -
v_gene: TRBV20-1
abundance: -
CDR3aa: CSEEGVGNTEAFF
CDR3nt: TGCAGTGAGGAGGGAGTTGGAAACACTGAAGCTTTCTTT

j_gene: TRBJ2-5
d_gene: -
v_gene: TRBV6-1
abundance: -
CDR3aa: CASSVEVETQYF
CDR3nt: TGTGCCAGCAGTGTAGAGGTGGAGACCCAGTACTTC

j_gene: TRBJ2-1
d_gene: -
v_gene: TRBV7-9
abundance: few
CDR3aa: CASSLAQEQFF
CDR3nt: TGTGCCAGCAGCTTAGCGCAGGAGCAGTTCTTC

j_gene: TRBJ2-7
d_gene: TRBD2
v_gene: TRBV19
abundance: few
CDR3aa: CASATSGSTSEQYF
CDR3nt: TGTGCCAGTGCGACTAGCGGGAGCACATCCGAGCAGTACTTC

j_gene: TRBJ2-2
d_gene: TRBD1
v_gene: TRBV5-1
abundance: few
CDR3aa: CASIETGGITGELFF
CDR3nt: TGCGCCAGCATTGAAACAGGGGGCATCACCGGGGAGCTGTTTTTT

j_gene: TRBJ1-1
d_gene: TRBD1
v_gene: TRBV5-1
abundance: many
CDR3aa: CASSLGQGATTFF
CDR3nt: TGCGCCAGCAGCTTGGGACAGGGGGCTACAACTTTCTTT

j_gene: TRBJ1-2
d_gene: -
v_gene: TRBV2
abundance: -
CDR3aa: CASGPDSYGYTF
CDR3nt: TGTGCCAGCGGCCCGGACAGCTATGGCTACACCTTC

j_gene: TRBJ2-3
d_gene: -
v_gene: TRBV5-6
abundance: few
CDR3aa: CASSLGAVSTDTQYF
CDR3nt: TGTGCCAGCAGCTTGGGGGCGGTAAGCACAGATACGCAGTATTTT

j_gene: TRBJ2-7
d_gene: TRBD2
v_gene: TRBV12-3/TRBV12-4
abundance: many
CDR3aa: CASRGGTSAGYEQYF
CDR3nt: TGTGCCAGCAGGGGGGGGACTAGCGCAGGATACGAGCAGTACTTC

j_gene: TRBJ2-3
d_gene: TRBD2
v_gene: TRBV20-1
abundance: many
CDR3aa: CSARDGGVPTDTQYF
CDR3nt: TGCAGTGCTAGAGATGGGGGGGTTCCCACAGATACGCAGTATTTT

j_gene: TRBJ2-7
d_gene: TRBD2
v_gene: TRBV15
abundance: few
CDR3aa: CATSSPGGSEQYF
CDR3nt: TGTGCCACCAGCAGTCCGGGGGGTAGCGAGCAGTACTTC

j_gene: TRBJ1-5
d_gene: TRBD1
v_gene: TRBV5-1
abundance: -
CDR3aa: CASSLDGLDRDNQPQHF
CDR3nt: TGCGCCAGCAGCTTGGACGGACTAGACAGGGACAATCAGCCCCAGCATTTT

j_gene: TRBJ2-7
d_gene: TRBD1
v_gene: TRBV12-3/TRBV12-4
abundance: many
CDR3aa: CASSHTPGQGPGEQYF
CDR3nt: TGTGCCAGCAGTCACACTCCGGGACAGGGACCTGGGGAGCAGTACTTC

j_gene: TRBJ1-4
d_gene: -
v_gene: TRBV2
abundance: -
CDR3aa: CASRHTGGEKLFF
CDR3nt: TGTGCCAGCAGGCATACAGGTGGCGAAAAACTGTTTTTT

j_gene: TRBJ2-1
d_gene: -
v_gene: TRBV7-8
abundance: few
CDR3aa: CASSFSQGSQFF
CDR3nt: TGTGCCAGCAGCTTTTCTCAGGGGTCGCAGTTCTTC

j_gene: TRBJ1-2
d_gene: -
v_gene: TRBV2
abundance: many
CDR3aa: CASSEALTTGRTLGYTF
CDR3nt: TGTGCCAGCAGTGAAGCGCTGACTACGGGACGGACTTTGGGCTACACCTTC

j_gene: TRBJ1-5
d_gene: -
v_gene: TRBV27
abundance: -
CDR3aa: CASSLTPDQPQHF
CDR3nt: TGTGCCAGCAGCCTTACGCCTGATCAGCCCCAGCATTTT

j_gene: TRBJ1-4
d_gene: -
v_gene: TRBV12-3/TRBV12-4
abundance: few
CDR3aa: CASSRFGGAEGEKLFF
CDR3nt: TGTGCCAGCAGTCGGTTTGGGGGGGCGGAGGGTGAAAAACTGTTTTTT

j_gene: TRBJ2-6
d_gene: -
v_gene: TRBV6-1
abundance: -
CDR3aa: CASNTGTGANVLTF
CDR3nt: TGTGCCAGCAATACAGGGACTGGGGCCAACGTCCTGACTTTC

j_gene: TRBJ2-6
d_gene: -
v_gene: TRBV6-1
abundance: -
CDR3aa: CASSRLSGANVLTF
CDR3nt: TGTGCCAGCAGTCGACTCTCTGGGGCCAACGTCCTGACTTTC

j_gene: TRBJ1-5
d_gene: -
v_gene: TRBV2
abundance: few
CDR3aa: CASRLQYPSNQPQHF
CDR3nt: TGTGCCAGCAGATTACAGTATCCTAGCAATCAGCCCCAGCATTTT

j_gene: TRBJ1-2
d_gene: -
v_gene: TRBV3-1
abundance: -
CDR3aa: CASSQDWAGRGGYTF
CDR3nt: TGTGCCAGCAGCCAAGATTGGGCAGGCAGGGGTGGCTACACCTTC

j_gene: TRBJ1-1
d_gene: -
v_gene: TRBV28
abundance: many
CDR3aa: CASSLSILNTEAFF
CDR3nt: TGTGCCAGCAGCCTAAGTATACTGAACACTGAAGCTTTCTTT

j_gene: TRBJ1-4
d_gene: TRBD1
v_gene: TRBV28
abundance: few
CDR3aa: CASSWLLPGQENEKLFF
CDR3nt: TGTGCCAGCAGTTGGTTACTCCCGGGACAGGAAAATGAAAAACTGTTTTTT

j_gene: TRBJ1-1
d_gene: -
v_gene: TRBV7-2
abundance: few
CDR3aa: CASSNTGIGEAFF
CDR3nt: TGTGCCAGCAGCAATACAGGGATAGGTGAAGCTTTCTTT